The 30 T cell receptor beta chains given below trace back to one sample, sequenced in a study of read filtering for tumor transcriptome and immune sequencing. From 400 to 450 ng of RNA, a library with molecular barcoded alpha/delta and beta/gamma adaptors was made. Using its own MiXCR run on the reads, TCRdb lists one record per CDR3 protein. The sample has about 61,000 distinct CDR3 sequences; roughly 19% are singletons. Sequencing was done on a sample of a population of CD138-negative cells sorted from bone marrow. Every receptor here comes from a donor at least 40 years old with multiple myeloma.

This clonotype was seen only a few times. CDR3 amino acids: CASSVLGGDQETQYF. CDR3 sequence (DNA): TGTGCCAGCAGCGTATTGGGAGGCGATCAAGAGACCCAGTACTTC. The V and J genes are TRBV9 and TRBJ2-5, with TRBD2 as a possible D gene (6 bases). V dropped 1 base and J dropped 2 bases, with 12 bases sitting between them. The germline V gene encodes CDR1 SGDLS and CDR2 YYNGEE. This CDR3 has 15 residues.

Many counts were recorded for this clonotype. This chain connects TRBV20-1 to TRBJ1-2; a possible D gene is TRBD1 (5 bases). Germline values: CDR1 DFQATT, CDR2 SNEGSKA (reference sequence). Between the trimmed V and J ends, which lost 6 bases and 3 bases, there was a span of 20 bases. The CDR3 has 15 amino acids. Here the CDR3 DNA reads TGCAGTGCCCCTAATTCCGGGGCCCAGCACTATGGCTACACCTTC. It is translated as CSAPNSGAQHYGYTF.

A note on this clonotype: A clone one base away is much larger, so this may be a read error. This chain uses TRBV7-9 with TRBJ1-4; TRBD1 agrees at 7 bases. The V gene's germline CDR1 is SEHNR and CDR2 FQNEAQ (reference sequence). The CDR3 runs 15 residues. The CDR3 nucleotides are TGTGCCAGCAGCCGTAGGACAGGAACTAAGGAAAAACTGTTTTTT. Amino acids: CASSRRTGTKEKLFF.

The V call is TRBV29-1, the J call TRBJ1-2; D unresolved. Trimming pared 3 bases from V and 6 bases from J, leaving 14 bases between. CDR1 SQVTM and CDR2 ANQGSEA come from the germline V gene. The CDR3 extends over 13 amino acids. The CDR3 region is CSVEAIEGHGYTF. In DNA, the CDR3 is TGCAGCGTTGAGGCCATAGAAGGACATGGCTACACCTTC.

This clonotype was recorded many times. V usage is TRBV6-1 and J usage is TRBJ1-5; D is unresolved. Between the trimmed V and J ends, which lost 7 bases and 2 bases, there was a span of 9 bases. The germline CDR1 and CDR2 sequences are MNHNS and SASEGT. The CDR3 has 13 amino acids. The CDR3 spells CASTARGNQPQHF. The CDR3 nucleotides read TGTGCCAGCACCGCTCGGGGCAATCAGCCCCAGCATTTT.

In this sample, this clonotype turned up a few times. J is TRBJ1-5 and V is TRBV15; a possible D gene is TRBD1 (6 bases). The CDR3 is made up of 14 amino acids. Germline values: CDR1 LNHNV, CDR2 YYDKDF (reference sequence). V lost 4 bases and J lost 5, with 12 bases in between. CDR3 DNA: TGTGCCACCAGCAACCGGGACAAAGATCAGCCCCAGCATTTT. It translates to CATSNRDKDQPQHF.

This clonotype has only a few counts. The chain joins TRBV5-1 to TRBJ1-5, with TRBD1 matching 9 bases. The CDR3 has 13 residues. With V trimmed by 4 bases and J by 7 bases, 3 bases remained unmatched. Germline CDR1 and CDR2: SGHRS and YFSETQ. The chain's CDR3 is CASSPGQGQPQHF. The CDR3 DNA is TGCGCCAGCAGCCCGGGACAGGGACAGCCCCAGCATTTT.

At least ten counts were recorded for this clonotype. The genes are TRBV7-9 and TRBJ2-7; D possibly corresponds to TRBD2 (5 bases). V lost 1 base to trimming and J lost 7 bases, with 11 bases between them. Germline loops: CDR1 SEHNR, CDR2 FQNEAQ (reference sequence). The CDR3 totals 13 residues. The CDR3 DNA reads TGTGCCAGCAGCTTAGATCTGAGGGCAGAGCAGTACTTC. It codes for CASSLDLRAEQYF.

This clonotype was recorded many times. The gene calls are TRBV6-5 and TRBJ2-1; D is undetermined. Deletions cut 6 bases from V and 7 bases from J, with 16 bases between. The germline V gene has CDR1 MNHEY and CDR2 SVGAGI. The CDR3 has 14 residues. The CDR3 loop reads CASSQLPGKNEQFF. In DNA form, the CDR3 reads TGTGCCAGCAGCCAACTTCCCGGAAAGAATGAGCAGTTCTTC.

In its sample, this clonotype was seen many times. The V gene is TRBV20-1, the J gene TRBJ2-1, with 11 bases that match TRBD2. V dropped 1 base and J dropped 3; count of bases not matched to a gene: 5. The CDR3 totals 16 residues. CDR1 is DFQATT, CDR2 SNEGSKA, per germline (reference sequence). CDR3 region: CSARVAGGPLYNEQFF. The CDR3 DNA follows: TGCAGTGCTAGAGTAGCGGGAGGGCCGCTCTACAATGAGCAGTTCTTC.

In this sample, this clonotype turned up many times. The chain carries TRBV6-1 and TRBJ1-1, with D tentatively TRBD1 (5 bases). Looked up from germline, CDR1 is MNHNS and CDR2 is SASEGT. Between the trimmed V and J ends, which lost 1 base and 5 bases, there was a span of 11 bases. This CDR3 is 14 amino acids long. CDR3 loop: CASSEGRGTTEAFF. The CDR3 DNA reads as TGTGCCAGCAGTGAAGGGAGGGGCACTACTGAAGCTTTCTTT.

This clonotype was seen ten or more times. The genes are TRBV11-2 and TRBJ2-2; a possible D gene is TRBD1 (6 bases). V was trimmed by 1 base and J by 4 bases, leaving 10 bases between them. This CDR3 has 15 amino acids. The germline V gene encodes CDR1 SGHAT and CDR2 FQNNGV. The CDR3: CASSLGTAPTGELFF. CDR3 nucleotide sequence: TGTGCCAGCAGCTTAGGGACAGCGCCCACCGGGGAGCTGTTTTTT.

This clonotype has a count of ten or more. The rearrangement links TRBV19 to TRBJ1-2; D is unresolved. Trimming pared 2 bases from V and 3 bases from J, leaving 7 bases between. Germline CDR1 reads LNHDA; CDR2 reads SQIVND (reference sequence). The CDR3 contains 13 residues. In nucleotides, the CDR3 is TGTGCCAGTAGTATAAAGGATTACTATGGCTACACCTTC. The encoded protein is CASSIKDYYGYTF.

A note on this clonotype: Given the absence of the conserved phenylalanine or tryptophan at the CDR3 end, a read error is likely. The V call is TRBV4-1, the J call TRBJ2-1; the D gene is possibly TRBD2 (5 bases). This CDR3 spans 13 amino acids. Germline values: CDR1 MGHRA, CDR2 YSYEKL. CDR3 protein: CASSQELVGEQFL. The CDR3 nucleotides read TGCGCCAGCAGTCAAGAACTAGTCGGTGAGCAGTTCCTC.

This clonotype has ten or more counts. This rearrangement joins TRBV12-3 or TRBV12-4 to TRBJ1-1, with a possible D match to TRBD1 (5 bases). V lost 5 bases, J lost 0 bases, and 16 bases lay in between. CDR3 length: 16 amino acids. CDR3 in amino acids: CASSPGPTVVNTEAFF. The CDR3 DNA is TGTGCCAGCAGTCCGGGACCCACGGTGGTGAACACTGAAGCTTTCTTT.

Concerning this clonotype: The conserved final phenylalanine or tryptophan is absent from the CDR3, which likely points to a read error. The chain is built from TRBV20-1 and TRBJ2-1; 9 bases are shared with TRBD2. The CDR3 length is 16 residues. J lost 4 bases, V lost 3 bases, and 10 bases had no gene match. CDR1 and CDR2 (germline): DFQATT, SNEGSKA (reference sequence). The CDR3 here is CSASDLVAGEYNEQFS. CDR3 nucleotides: TGCAGTGCTAGTGACCTTGTAGCGGGAGAATACAATGAGCAGTTCTCC.

The rearrangement joins TRBV7-2 to TRBJ2-2; 7 bases are shared with TRBD1. Looked up from germline, CDR1 is SGHTA and CDR2 is FQGNSA. Losses at the gene ends were 4 bases for V and 3 bases for J; bases not matched to a gene: 5. The CDR3 runs 15 residues. CDR3 residues: CASSSRGNYTGELFF. In nucleotides, the CDR3 is TGTGCCAGCAGCTCCAGGGGGAACTACACCGGGGAGCTGTTTTTT. The whole variable domain, filled in from reference TRBV7-2 and TRBJ2-2, reads GAGVSQSPSNKVTEKGKDVELRCDPISGHTALYWYRQSLGQGLEFLIYFQGNSAPDKSGLPSDRFSAERTGGSVSTLTIQRTQQEDSAVYLCASSSRGNYTGELFFGEGSRLTVL.

As concerns this clonotype: A much larger clone is a single base away; this may be a read error. This sequence joins TRBV2 and TRBJ2-5; no firm D call. Germline CDR1 reads SNHLY; CDR2 reads FYNNEI. Trimming stripped 4 bases from V and 4 bases from J, with 16 bases between. The CDR3 consists of 15 residues. The CDR3 DNA reads TGTGCCAGCAGTGGGCGGCCAGTCGGTGTAGAGACCCAGTACTTC. Protein: CASSGRPVGVETQYF.

As regards this clonotype: Given a much more abundant clone one base away, this may be a read error. The chain joins TRBV20-1 to TRBJ1-5; D uncertain. The CDR3 totals 14 residues. Germline V gives CDR1 DFQATT, CDR2 SNEGSKA (reference sequence). The CDR3 nucleotides are TGCAGTGCGTCCTCAAGAAATAGCAATCGGCCCCAGCATTTT. Translating gives CSASSRNSNRPQHF.

This clonotype was picked up many times. This sequence joins TRBV28 and TRBJ1-2, with 7 bases identical to TRBD1. CDR1 and CDR2 from the germline V gene are MDHEN and SYDVKM. J lost 7 bases, V lost 6 bases, and 2 bases had no gene match. This CDR3 is built from 11 residues. The CDR3 DNA is TGTGCCAGCAGCACAGGGGTTGGCTACACCTTC. This translates into CASSTGVGYTF.

The chain has TRBV11-3 and TRBJ2-7, with 11 nucleotides matching TRBD2. The CDR3 extends over 14 amino acids. In germline, CDR1 is SGHNT, CDR2 YENEEA. J gave up 6 bases and V 3 bases, and 4 bases lay outside the gene matches. This CDR3 reads CASSLTSGTREQYF. Written as DNA, the CDR3 is TGTGCCAGCAGCTTGACTAGCGGGACCCGCGAGCAGTACTTC.

This clonotype was counted many times. This rearrangement joins TRBV7-9 to TRBJ2-3, with D hard to call. CDR1 SEHNR and CDR2 FQNEAQ come from the germline V gene (reference sequence). The germline V and J ends were trimmed by 4 bases and 2 bases, with 10 bases remaining between them. This CDR3 has 14 residues. CDR3 nucleotide sequence: TGTGCCAGCAGCTCTACACGGGCCACAGATACGCAGTATTTT. It encodes CASSSTRATDTQYF.

This clonotype was found many times. The J gene is TRBJ2-2, the V gene TRBV4-1; D tentatively fits TRBD1 or TRBD2 (5 bases each). CDR1 is MGHRA, CDR2 YSYEKL, per germline. V lost 7 bases, J lost 0 bases, and 21 bases lay in between. The length of the CDR3 is 18 residues. The CDR3 here is CASKRMLGVGANTGELFF. The CDR3 DNA reads TGCGCCAGCAAGAGGATGTTGGGGGTAGGCGCGAACACCGGGGAGCTGTTTTTT.

This clonotype turned up a few times. The chain employs TRBV30 and TRBJ2-7; 9 nucleotides match TRBD1. CDR1 is GTSNPN, CDR2 SVGIG, per germline (reference sequence). Trimming removed 1 base from V and 4 bases from J; junction bases left unmatched: 5. This CDR3 is built from 14 residues. For the CDR3, the DNA is TGTGCCTGGAGTGACGGGACAGGGTGGTACGAGCAGTACTTC. Translated: CAWSDGTGWYEQYF.

This clonotype was counted ten times or more. This chain joins TRBV20-1 and TRBJ1-4; 10 bases map to TRBD1. The CDR3 loop spans 14 amino acids. V was pared by 3 bases and J by 8 bases, with 6 bases of the junction left unmatched. Germline CDR1 DFQATT, CDR2 SNEGSKA (reference sequence). CDR3 in DNA: TGCAGTGCTAGTCCCGGGACAGGGGTCGAAAAACTGTTTTTT. Its translation: CSASPGTGVEKLFF.

The table lists this clonotype with many counts. V usage is TRBV19 and J usage is TRBJ2-7; TRBD1 matches at 7 bases. The V gene's germline CDR1 is LNHDA and CDR2 SQIVND (reference sequence). The J segment lost 0 bases and the V segment lost 4 bases, leaving 9 bases of the junction unmatched. CDR3 length equals 16 residues. The CDR3 protein is CASSTPSTGSSYEQYF. CDR3 nucleotides: TGTGCCAGTAGTACCCCATCGACAGGGAGCTCCTACGAGCAGTACTTC.

This clonotype occurred many times. The chain has TRBV11-3 and TRBJ2-7; no firm D call. Trimming removed 0 bases at V and 5 bases at J, with 8 bases between. Per germline, CDR1 SGHNT and CDR2 YENEEA. The CDR3 is 13 residues long. CDR3 region: CASSLESLNEQYF. The CDR3 DNA reads TGTGCCAGCAGCTTAGAAAGTCTGAACGAGCAGTACTTC.

This clonotype was recorded at least ten times. The chain employs TRBV7-9 and TRBJ2-2; maybe TRBD1 (5 bases). The V end lost 5 bases, the J end lost 1 base, and 11 bases lay between the germline ends. Germline loops: CDR1 SEHNR, CDR2 FQNEAQ (reference sequence). The CDR3 length is 15 residues. The CDR3 coding sequence is TGTGCCAGCAGCCCCGGACACTTGAACACCGGGGAGCTGTTTTTT. Its protein product is CASSPGHLNTGELFF.

This clonotype was detected many times. The V call is TRBV30, the J call TRBJ2-1; 8 nucleotides align to TRBD2. Germline V gene data show CDR1 as GTSNPN and CDR2 as SVGIG (reference sequence). CDR3 size: 12 residues. V lost 3 bases to trimming and J lost 13 bases; unmatched junction nucleotides: 8. CDR3 sequence: CAWSTTSGRQFF. CDR3 nucleotide sequence: TGTGCCTGGAGCACAACTAGCGGCCGTCAGTTCTTC.

This clonotype was picked up many times. The CDR3 DNA reads TGTGCCAGCAGCCCCAAGGGGGAAAGCACCGGGGAGCTGTTTTTT. Translating gives CASSPKGESTGELFF. This chain links TRBV7-8 with TRBJ2-2; possible D gene TRBD1, 6 bases. The V end was cut by 5 bases, the J end by 4 bases, with 14 bases between. The CDR3 length is 15 residues. Germline assignment: CDR1 SGHVS and CDR2 FQNEAQ.